This is a list of T cell receptor beta chains from one sample in a study of T cells in Graves' hyperthyroidism and ophthalmopathy. MiXCR, run by TCRdb on the multiplex PCR reads, gives a single entry per CDR3 protein. The table shows about 840,000 distinct CDR3 sequences, with roughly 40% occurring only once. The sequenced sample consisted of blood. Every receptor here comes from a man younger than 35 with Graves' hyperthyroidism. Both conserved end residues are part of each CDR3. A D gene is named only where the DNA matches it firmly. Clone size is shown for a subset of rows, as once, few, many or a class of expanded clone.

j_gene,d_gene,v_gene,abundance,CDR3aa,CDR3nt
TRBJ1-1,.,TRBV19,once,CASATGRNAEAFF,TGTGCCAGTGCAACAGGGAGGAACGCTGAAGCTTTCTTT
TRBJ1-2,.,TRBV2,few,CASSEAWSDGYTF,TGTGCCAGCAGTGAAGCATGGAGTGACGGCTACACCTTC
TRBJ2-6,.,TRBV2,.,CASSEEGGDGANVLTF,TGTGCCAGCAGTGAAGAAGGAGGGGACGGGGCCAACGTCCTGACTTTC
TRBJ2-7,TRBD1,TRBV5-1,.,CASSLEQGWYEQYF,TGCGCCAGCAGCTTGGAACAGGGGTGGTACGAGCAGTACTTC
TRBJ1-1,.,TRBV29-1,many,CSVGGGAEAFF,TGCAGCGTTGGGGGGGGTGCTGAAGCTTTCTTT
TRBJ1-2,.,TRBV9,.,CASSVEGIGYTF,TGTGCCAGCAGCGTAGAGGGGATTGGCTACACCTTC
TRBJ1-1,.,TRBV7-2,.,CASSLARRGSGTEAFF,TGTGCCAGCAGCTTAGCGCGACGGGGGAGTGGCACTGAAGCTTTCTTT
TRBJ2-6,.,TRBV7-8,once,CASSDTQGHGANVLTF,TGTGCCAGCAGCGATACACAGGGCCATGGGGCCAACGTCCTGACTTTC
TRBJ2-2,.,TRBV6-5,.,CASFPAGELFF,TGTGCCAGCTTCCCGGCCGGGGAGCTGTTTTTT
TRBJ2-2,.,TRBV2,.,CASRVTGEEGELFF,TGTGCCAGCAGGGTTACAGGGGAGGAAGGGGAGCTGTTTTTT
TRBJ1-5,TRBD1,TRBV19,few,CASMQGQGMNQPQHF,TGTGCCAGTATGCAGGGACAGGGTATGAATCAGCCCCAGCATTTT
TRBJ1-2,.,TRBV7-9,.,CASSSEGSRGYTF,TGTGCCAGCAGTTCAGAAGGGAGTCGTGGCTACACCTTC
TRBJ1-1,.,TRBV7-9,many,CASSFGGDTEAFF,TGTGCCAGCAGCTTTGGGGGGGACACTGAAGCTTTCTTT